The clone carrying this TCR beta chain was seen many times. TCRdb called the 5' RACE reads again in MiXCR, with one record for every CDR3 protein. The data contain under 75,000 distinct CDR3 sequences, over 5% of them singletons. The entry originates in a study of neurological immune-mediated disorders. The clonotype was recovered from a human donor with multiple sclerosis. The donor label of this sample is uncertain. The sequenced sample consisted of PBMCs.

CDR3 residues: CASSLSLLDTEAFF. The CDR3 nucleotides read TGCGCCAGCAGCTTATCGTTATTGGACACTGAAGCTTTCTTT. This sequence joins TRBV5-1 and TRBJ1-1; the D is unclear. V was shortened by 2 bases and J by 3 bases, with 11 bases between the two germline ends. CDR1 SGHRS and CDR2 YFSETQ come from the germline V gene. The CDR3 has 14 residues.